This is a list of T cell receptor beta chains from one sample in a study of T cells in tuberculosis. Generated by immunoSEQ multiplex PCR, the TCRdb table keeps only in-frame clones and is missing some. Of about 49,000 clones in the sample, more than 90% are singletons; the top ten hold 1.1% to 1.5%. The sequences come from PBMCs, collected at tuberculosis diagnosis. These receptors originate from an adult with tuberculosis. CDR3s include the opening cysteine and the closing phenylalanine or tryptophan. A D gene is named only where the DNA matches it firmly. Expanded clones are given a class, and other clones once, few, many or no size at all.

v_call	j_call	d_call	clone_size	cdr3_aa	cdr3_nt
TRBV29-1	TRBJ2-1	TRBD1	.	CSSYMGTAGYNEQFF	TGCAGCTCCTACATGGGGACAGCCGGGTACAATGAGCAGTTCTTC
TRBV19	TRBJ1-3	TRBD1	.	CASSAGQGTTIYF	TGTGCCAGTAGTGCCGGACAGGGAACCACCATATATTTT
TRBV7-6	TRBJ2-1	.	once	CASSAYPGLTRSEQFF	TGTGCCAGCAGCGCGTACCCGGGACTCACTAGGAGTGAGCAGTTCTTC
TRBV29-1	TRBJ2-1	.	.	CSVVRGGSTFYEQFF	TGCAGCGTTGTCAGGGGTGGGTCAACTTTTTATGAGCAGTTCTTC
TRBV4-2	TRBJ2-5	TRBD2	.	CASSQEAGGRETQYF	TGTGCCAGCAGCCAAGAGGCGGGAGGGAGGGAGACCCAGTACTTC
TRBV30	TRBJ1-3	.	.	CAWGNRVIVNTIYF	TGTGCCTGGGGCAACAGGGTCATTGTAAACACCATATATTTT
TRBV2	TRBJ1-1	.	.	CASSEALGGNRNTEAFF	TGTGCCAGCAGTGAAGCGCTTGGGGGGAATCGGAACACTGAAGCTTTCTTT
TRBV30	TRBJ2-5	TRBD1	.	CAWSVRRRQGAEVTKTQYF	TGTGCCTGGAGTGTACGGAGGAGGCAGGGGGCCGAAGTTACCAAGACCCAGTACTTC
TRBV19	TRBJ1-2	.	.	CASTGRRDGYGYTF	TGTGCCAGCACGGGACGGAGGGATGGCTATGGCTACACCTTC
TRBV7-2	TRBJ1-2	TRBD1	.	CASSFSDRGGGYTF	TGTGCCAGCAGCTTCTCGGACAGGGGAGGTGGCTACACCTTC
TRBV5-1	TRBJ1-2	.	.	CASKQAGPSYGYTF	TGCGCCAGCAAACAAGCGGGACCGAGCTATGGCTACACCTTC
TRBV10-2	TRBJ1-1	.	.	CASSGNSGGSTEAFF	TGCGCCAGCAGTGGTAACTCTGGGGGGAGCACTGAAGCTTTCTTT
TRBV5-5	TRBJ2-3	TRBD1	.	CASEGASTDTQYF	TGTGCCAGCGAGGGGGCCAGCACAGATACGCAGTATTTT
TRBV30	TRBJ1-5	.	once	CAWSLGQASQPQHF	TGTGCCTGGAGTCTGGGGCAGGCGAGTCAGCCCCAGCATTTT
TRBV30	TRBJ2-2	TRBD2	.	CAWSVRLAGTGGTGELFF	TGTGCCTGGAGTGTAAGGCTAGCGGGTACCGGGGGGACCGGGGAGCTGTTTTTT
TRBV2	TRBJ1-1	.	.	CASSELRNTEAFF	TGTGCCAGCAGTGAGCTGAGGAACACTGAAGCTTTCTTT
TRBV19	TRBJ1-1	.	.	CASSIAGVPNTEAFF	TGTGCCAGTAGTATAGCCGGTGTACCGAACACTGAAGCTTTCTTT